This paragraph reports one T cell receptor beta chain. Its antigen is as yet unknown. As to time point: peripheral blood 6 weeks after treatment start. V was pared by 1 base and J by 0 bases, with 2 bases of the junction left unmatched. The CDR3 consists of 16 residues. CDR1 is SGHTA, CDR2 FQGNSA, per germline. The data belong to a study of PD-L1 blockade in urothelial cancer. For the study at large: Blood was analyzed 3 weeks (second dose) and 6 weeks after treatment start. Blood samples had a median of approximately 140,000 T cells, approximately 83,000 unique TCRs, and clonality 0.08 to 0.085. Study-wide points: Durable-benefit patients expanded tumor-associated blood clones more at 3 weeks.

Only in-frame clones appear in the TCRdb table, and some are missing; sequencing was by immunoSEQ multiplex PCR. The data contain over 70,000 clones, around four fifths of them singletons. The sequences come from PBMCs, collected around atezolizumab (anti-PD-L1) treatment. This chain connects TRBV7-2 to TRBJ2-7; 11 nucleotides match TRBD2. The TCR was taken from a man between 65 and 79 years old with urothelial cancer. The CDR3 protein is CASSLGTSGPSYEQYF. The CDR3 nucleotides are TGTGCCAGCAGCTTAGGGACTAGCGGGCCCTCCTACGAGCAGTACTTC.